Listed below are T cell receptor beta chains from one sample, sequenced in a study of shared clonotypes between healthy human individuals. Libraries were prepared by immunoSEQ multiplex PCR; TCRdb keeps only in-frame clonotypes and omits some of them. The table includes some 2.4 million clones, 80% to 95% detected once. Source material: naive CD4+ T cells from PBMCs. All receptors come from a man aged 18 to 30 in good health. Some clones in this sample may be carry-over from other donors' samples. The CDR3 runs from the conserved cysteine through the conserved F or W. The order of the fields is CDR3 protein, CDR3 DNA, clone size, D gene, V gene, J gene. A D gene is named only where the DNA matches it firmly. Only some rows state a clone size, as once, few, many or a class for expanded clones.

cdr3_aa: CATAGLAGATDTQYF; cdr3_nt: TGTGCCACGGCCGGACTAGCGGGAGCTACAGATACGCAGTATTTT; clone_size: -; d_call: TRBD2; v_call: TRBV2; j_call: TRBJ2-3
cdr3_aa: CASSPPRDGGYGYTF; cdr3_nt: TGTGCCAGCTCACCACCCCGGGACGGCGGTTATGGCTACACCTTC; clone_size: -; d_call: -; v_call: TRBV18; j_call: TRBJ1-2
cdr3_aa: CASSDRPERQYF; cdr3_nt: TGCGCCAGCAGTGACAGGCCCGAGCGGCAGTACTTC; clone_size: -; d_call: -; v_call: TRBV10-1; j_call: TRBJ2-7
cdr3_aa: CATQTSGRLGGEQYF; cdr3_nt: TGTGCCACCCAGACTAGCGGGAGGCTCGGAGGCGAGCAGTACTTC; clone_size: -; d_call: TRBD2; v_call: TRBV5-8; j_call: TRBJ2-7
cdr3_aa: CASGRDEQFF; cdr3_nt: TGTGCCAGTGGTCGGGATGAGCAGTTCTTC; clone_size: -; d_call: -; v_call: TRBV6-1; j_call: TRBJ2-1
cdr3_aa: CASRGTGGLAEAFF; cdr3_nt: TGTGCCAGCAGAGGGACAGGGGGTTTGGCTGAAGCTTTCTTT; clone_size: -; d_call: TRBD1; v_call: TRBV6-4; j_call: TRBJ1-1
cdr3_aa: CASSPPPNTEAFF; cdr3_nt: TGTGCCAGCTCCCCTCCTCCAAACACTGAAGCTTTCTTT; clone_size: -; d_call: -; v_call: TRBV18; j_call: TRBJ1-1
cdr3_aa: CASSTQPGRSQETQYF; cdr3_nt: TGCGCCAGCAGCACGCAACCGGGACGCTCACAAGAGACCCAGTACTTC; clone_size: -; d_call: -; v_call: TRBV5-1; j_call: TRBJ2-5
cdr3_aa: CASINRGRQYF; cdr3_nt: TGTGCCAGCATAAACAGGGGGAGGCAGTACTTC; clone_size: once; d_call: TRBD1; v_call: TRBV27; j_call: TRBJ2-7
cdr3_aa: CASTPRQGARGYTF; cdr3_nt: TGTGCCAGCACCCCGCGACAGGGGGCGCGAGGCTACACCTTC; clone_size: -; d_call: TRBD1; v_call: TRBV27; j_call: TRBJ1-2
cdr3_aa: CASSEWYSAQYF; cdr3_nt: TGTGCCAGCAGTGAATGGTATAGCGCGCAGTATTTT; clone_size: -; d_call: -; v_call: TRBV25-1; j_call: TRBJ2-3
cdr3_aa: CASSRGSYEQYF; cdr3_nt: TGTGCCAGCAGTAGGGGCTCCTACGAGCAGTACTTC; clone_size: -; d_call: -; v_call: TRBV7-9; j_call: TRBJ2-7
cdr3_aa: CASRNTDLEAFF; cdr3_nt: TGCGCCAGCAGAAATACGGACCTTGAAGCTTTCTTT; clone_size: few; d_call: -; v_call: TRBV5-1; j_call: TRBJ1-1
cdr3_aa: CASRADSGNTIYF; cdr3_nt: TGCGCCAGCCGGGCAGACTCTGGAAACACCATATATTTT; clone_size: -; d_call: -; v_call: TRBV5-1; j_call: TRBJ1-3
cdr3_aa: CASSTDRMTRAFF; cdr3_nt: TGTGCCAGCAGCACAGACAGAATGACCCGGGCTTTCTTT; clone_size: -; d_call: -; v_call: TRBV7-9; j_call: TRBJ1-1
cdr3_aa: CASSNRAEKLYGYTF; cdr3_nt: TGTGCCAGCAGTAATAGGGCGGAGAAACTTTATGGCTACACCTTC; clone_size: -; d_call: -; v_call: TRBV7-8; j_call: TRBJ1-2
cdr3_aa: CAISTPIAGVAGELFF; cdr3_nt: TGTGCCATCAGTACCCCCATAGCGGGAGTCGCCGGGGAGCTGTTTTTT; clone_size: -; d_call: TRBD2; v_call: TRBV10-3; j_call: TRBJ2-2
cdr3_aa: CASSITSGGNQETQYF; cdr3_nt: TGTGCCAGCAGCATTACTAGCGGGGGAAATCAAGAGACCCAGTACTTC; clone_size: -; d_call: TRBD2; v_call: TRBV7-9; j_call: TRBJ2-5
cdr3_aa: CASSQVGWGSAINEQYF; cdr3_nt: TGTGCCAGCAGCCAAGTCGGCTGGGGCTCCGCCATTAACGAGCAGTACTTC; clone_size: -; d_call: -; v_call: TRBV4-2; j_call: TRBJ2-7
cdr3_aa: CASSWVRGPSDEKLFF; cdr3_nt: TGTGCCAGCAGTTGGGTCAGGGGGCCTTCAGATGAAAAACTGTTTTTT; clone_size: once; d_call: TRBD1; v_call: TRBV27; j_call: TRBJ1-4
cdr3_aa: CASTGTGAYEQYF; cdr3_nt: TGTGCCAGCACTGGCACTGGCGCCTACGAGCAGTACTTC; clone_size: -; d_call: -; v_call: TRBV6-6; j_call: TRBJ2-7
cdr3_aa: CASSYPSLAAEAFF; cdr3_nt: TGTGCCAGCAGTTACCCCTCCCTGGCAGCTGAAGCTTTCTTT; clone_size: -; d_call: -; v_call: TRBV6-5; j_call: TRBJ1-1
cdr3_aa: CASSPTGQNPDTQYF; cdr3_nt: TGTGCCAGCAGCCCGACGGGACAGAACCCAGATACGCAGTATTTT; clone_size: -; d_call: TRBD1; v_call: TRBV7-6; j_call: TRBJ2-3
cdr3_aa: CASSGRGTSGGETQYF; cdr3_nt: TGTGCCAGCAGTGGAAGGGGGACTAGCGGAGGAGAGACCCAGTACTTC; clone_size: -; d_call: TRBD2; v_call: TRBV25-1; j_call: TRBJ2-5
cdr3_aa: CASSSSYRDRNQPQHF; cdr3_nt: TGTGCCAGCAGTTCCTCGTACAGGGATCGGAATCAGCCCCAGCATTTT; clone_size: -; d_call: -; v_call: TRBV28; j_call: TRBJ1-5
cdr3_aa: CASSPRGVSYNEQFF; cdr3_nt: TGTGCCAGCAGCCCAAGGGGGGTCTCCTACAATGAGCAGTTCTTC; clone_size: -; d_call: -; v_call: TRBV7-3; j_call: TRBJ2-1
cdr3_aa: CARSRTGYGFCHGYTF; cdr3_nt: TGTGCCAGAAGCCGGACAGGGTATGGATTCTGTCATGGCTACACCTTC; clone_size: -; d_call: -; v_call: TRBV7-5; j_call: TRBJ1-2
cdr3_aa: CASSLAFGGNEQFF; cdr3_nt: TGTGCCAGCAGCTTAGCTTTCGGAGGTAATGAGCAGTTCTTC; clone_size: -; d_call: -; v_call: TRBV7-9; j_call: TRBJ2-1
cdr3_aa: CAISSQGDSYNEQFF; cdr3_nt: TGTGCCATCAGTTCTCAAGGGGATTCCTACAATGAGCAGTTCTTC; clone_size: -; d_call: -; v_call: TRBV10-3; j_call: TRBJ2-1
cdr3_aa: CASRYTLGQGNSEAFF; cdr3_nt: TGTGCCAGCAGATATACTTTAGGACAGGGAAATTCTGAAGCTTTCTTT; clone_size: -; d_call: TRBD1; v_call: TRBV28; j_call: TRBJ1-1
cdr3_aa: CASSLPQETQYF; cdr3_nt: TGTGCCAGCAGCTTACCCCAAGAGACCCAGTACTTC; clone_size: -; d_call: -; v_call: TRBV11-2; j_call: TRBJ2-5
cdr3_aa: CASSVTGESYNEQFF; cdr3_nt: TGTGCCAGCAGCGTAACAGGGGAAAGTTACAATGAGCAGTTCTTC; clone_size: once; d_call: TRBD1; v_call: TRBV9; j_call: TRBJ2-1
cdr3_aa: CGSTDTQYF; cdr3_nt: TGTGGGAGCACAGATACGCAGTATTTT; clone_size: -; d_call: -; v_call: TRBV5-6; j_call: TRBJ2-3
cdr3_aa: CASSLGGGSYEQYF; cdr3_nt: TGCGCCAGCAGCTTGGGTGGAGGATCCTACGAGCAGTACTTC; clone_size: -; d_call: -; v_call: TRBV5-1; j_call: TRBJ2-7
cdr3_aa: CAGGLAGGRYGELFF; cdr3_nt: TGTGCCGGAGGACTAGCGGGAGGTCGATACGGGGAGCTGTTTTTT; clone_size: -; d_call: TRBD2; v_call: TRBV6-1; j_call: TRBJ2-2
cdr3_aa: CSVQQRDRGRYEQYF; cdr3_nt: TGCAGCGTTCAACAACGGGACAGGGGCAGGTACGAGCAGTACTTC; clone_size: -; d_call: TRBD1; v_call: TRBV29-1; j_call: TRBJ2-7
cdr3_aa: CASSEDFDYGYTF; cdr3_nt: TGTGCCAGCAGTGAAGACTTCGACTATGGCTACACCTTC; clone_size: -; d_call: -; v_call: TRBV6-1; j_call: TRBJ1-2
cdr3_aa: CASSLGEEGQADF; cdr3_nt: TGTGCCAGCAGCTTAGGGGAAGAAGGACAGGCGGACTTC; clone_size: -; d_call: TRBD1; v_call: TRBV11-2; j_call: TRBJ2-5
cdr3_aa: CASSRRGYPVYGYTF; cdr3_nt: TGTGCCAGCAGCCGCCGAGGGTACCCGGTCTATGGCTACACCTTC; clone_size: -; d_call: -; v_call: TRBV7-2; j_call: TRBJ1-2
cdr3_aa: CASSTWTSGRAKQYNEQFF; cdr3_nt: TGTGCCAGCAGCACTTGGACTAGCGGGAGGGCCAAGCAATACAATGAGCAGTTCTTC; clone_size: -; d_call: TRBD2; v_call: TRBV7-9; j_call: TRBJ2-1
cdr3_aa: CASSLSMATDTQYF; cdr3_nt: TGTGCCAGCAGCTTAAGTATGGCCACAGATACGCAGTATTTT; clone_size: -; d_call: -; v_call: TRBV7-3; j_call: TRBJ2-3
cdr3_aa: CASSPRTGGMSEQYF; cdr3_nt: TGTGCCAGCTCACCCAGGACAGGGGGGATGAGTGAGCAGTACTTC; clone_size: -; d_call: TRBD1; v_call: TRBV18; j_call: TRBJ2-7
cdr3_aa: CASSQRAGDATDTQYF; cdr3_nt: TGCGCCAGCAGCCAGAGAGCGGGAGATGCGACAGATACGCAGTATTTT; clone_size: -; d_call: TRBD2; v_call: TRBV4-1; j_call: TRBJ2-3
cdr3_aa: CASSPPKTGSGNTIYF; cdr3_nt: TGTGCCAGCTCACCACCGAAAACAGGCTCTGGAAACACCATATATTTT; clone_size: -; d_call: -; v_call: TRBV18; j_call: TRBJ1-3
cdr3_aa: CASSQGRVPPAEQYF; cdr3_nt: TGCGCCAGCAGCCAAGGACGGGTCCCCCCCGCTGAGCAGTACTTC; clone_size: -; d_call: -; v_call: TRBV4-1; j_call: TRBJ2-7
cdr3_aa: CASSEYRGQSTEAFF; cdr3_nt: TGTGCCAGCAGTGAATACCGCGGTCAATCAACTGAAGCTTTCTTT; clone_size: -; d_call: -; v_call: TRBV25-1; j_call: TRBJ1-1
cdr3_aa: CASSPQGDRSNYGYTF; cdr3_nt: TGTGCCAGCAGTCCACAGGGGGACCGTTCTAACTATGGCTACACCTTC; clone_size: -; d_call: TRBD1; v_call: TRBV28; j_call: TRBJ1-2
cdr3_aa: CASSLVGGTTYEQYF; cdr3_nt: TGTGCCAGCAGCTTAGTCGGGGGGACTACCTACGAGCAGTACTTC; clone_size: -; d_call: TRBD2; v_call: TRBV7-9; j_call: TRBJ2-7
cdr3_aa: CASTFGGLNTLSNYGYTF; cdr3_nt: TGTGCCAGCACCTTCGGGGGCCTAAATACACTATCTAACTATGGCTACACCTTC; clone_size: -; d_call: -; v_call: TRBV28; j_call: TRBJ1-2